This TCR beta chain was retrieved from a study of T cells in Graves' hyperthyroidism and ophthalmopathy. Turning to the study itself: The authors collected peripheral blood at initial diagnosis, before any treatment.

TCR beta CDR3 regions were amplified from RNA. With the HTBI primer set, the TCR CDR3 went through a first round of RT-PCR. TCRdb redid the calling of the multiplex PCR reads with MiXCR, one entry per CDR3 protein. The sample holds around 400,000 distinct CDR3 sequences, under 15% seen once. This CDR3 spans 16 amino acids. CDR1 LGHDT and CDR2 YNNKEL come from the germline V gene (reference sequence). Trimming cost V 4 bases and J 1 base, with 15 bases left between them. This clonotype was counted many times. V usage is TRBV3-1 and J usage is TRBJ2-3; D is unclear. The receptor's source is a young woman with Graves' hyperthyroidism. The sample comprised blood. The CDR3 sequence is CASSLRALSGTDTQYF. The CDR3 nucleotides are TGTGCCAGCAGCCTTAGGGCCCTATCCGGCACAGATACGCAGTATTTT.